Following are 28 T cell receptor beta chains from one sample sequenced in a study of blood T cell repertoires in COVID-19. Here immunoSEQ multiplex PCR was the method, and the copy in TCRdb shows in-frame clones only, minus some. This table has over 200,000 clones, more than 75% appearing once. Sequencing was done on a sample of peripheral blood. The receptors stem from a man aged 40-49 years with active or convalescent COVID-19.

The gene calls are TRBV9 and TRBJ2-7; 11 positions agree with TRBD1. CDR1 and CDR2 from the germline V gene are SGDLS and YYNGEE. The junction had 4 bases not matched to a gene; V was cut back by 0 bases and J by 5 bases. This CDR3 is 15 amino acids long. Written as DNA, the CDR3 is TGTGCCAGCAGCGTAGCCGGGACAGGGGGTCACGAGCAGTACTTC. Amino acids: CASSVAGTGGHEQYF. The entire variable domain, with the rest obtained from reference TRBV9 and TRBJ2-7, is as follows: DSGVTQTPKHLITATGQRVTLRCSPRSGDLSVYWYQQSLDQGLQFLIQYYNGEERAKGNILERFSAQQFPDLHSELNLSSLELGDSALYFCASSVAGTGGHEQYFGPGTRLTVT.

V and J are TRBV16 and TRBJ1-5; 9 bases line up with TRBD1. The V gene end was trimmed by 0 bases and the J gene end by 6 bases; junction bases not matched to a gene: 3. The germline gives CDR1 KGHSY, CDR2 FQNENV. This CDR3 is 15 amino acids long. The CDR3 loop reads CASSQSGQGSQPQHF. DNA for the CDR3: TGTGCCAGCAGCCAATCGGGACAGGGAAGTCAGCCCCAGCATTTT.

This rearrangement joins TRBV29-1 to TRBJ1-1; 8 nucleotides align to TRBD1. J was trimmed by 4 bases and V by 7 bases; bases with no gene match: 8. CDR1 and CDR2 (germline): SQVTM, ANQGSEA. The CDR3 extends over 13 amino acids. The CDR3 region has the DNA TGCAGCGCCCGGACAGGGCGAGGCACTGAAGCTTTCTTT. Encoded protein: CSARTGRGTEAFF.

In this sample, this clone turned up a few times. V and J are TRBV5-6 and TRBJ1-1; perhaps TRBD1 as D (5 bases). Germline lookup yields CDR1 SGHDT and CDR2 YYEEEE. The CDR3 covers 14 residues. V was shortened by 4 bases and J by 2 bases, with 12 bases between the two germline ends. CDR3 in amino acids: CASSQLGGNTEAFF. For the CDR3, the DNA is TGTGCCAGCAGCCAACTCGGGGGTAACACTGAAGCTTTCTTT.

The chain couples TRBV3-1 (or the pseudogene TRBV3-2) to TRBJ2-7, with 10 bases identical to TRBD2. The CDR3 extends over 15 amino acids. J lost 7 bases, V lost 5 bases, and 11 bases had no gene match. Per germline, CDR1 LGHDT and CDR2 YNNKEL (reference sequence). The CDR3 region has the DNA TGTGCCAGCAGCTACGGACTAGCGGACGCTCGGGAGCAGTACTTC. Translated, it gives CASSYGLADAREQYF.

The V and J genes are TRBV27 and TRBJ1-5, with TRBD1 matching 11 bases. V shed 2 bases, J shed 7 bases, and the junction held 7 bases outside the gene matches. Per the germline V gene, CDR1 is MNHEY and CDR2 is SMNVEV (reference sequence). The CDR3 has 16 amino acids. Here the CDR3 reads CASSLARTGGGQPQHF. The CDR3 DNA reads as TGTGCCAGCAGTTTAGCAAGGACAGGGGGCGGCCAGCCCCAGCATTTT.

The rearrangement joins TRBV30 to TRBJ1-5; TRBD1 aligns across 7 bases. V gave up 0 bases and J gave up 9 bases; unmatched junction bases: 5. The germline V gene encodes CDR1 GTSNPN and CDR2 SVGIG (reference sequence). The CDR3 loop spans 13 amino acids. Here the CDR3 reads CAWSVQGQGPQHF. The CDR3 coding sequence is TGTGCCTGGAGTGTACAGGGGCAGGGGCCCCAGCATTTT.

The rearrangement links TRBV2 to TRBJ1-2; 7 nucleotides agree with TRBD1. V lost 6 bases, J lost 8 bases, and 3 bases stayed unmatched. The CDR3 extends over 11 amino acids. The germline V gene encodes CDR1 SNHLY and CDR2 FYNNEI. The CDR3 spells CASSRTGGYTF. For the CDR3, the DNA is TGTGCCAGCAGCCGGACAGGAGGCTACACCTTC.

As concerns this clone: One junction end does not reproduce the germline sequence, and a read error may be involved. V is TRBV6-1 and J is TRBJ2-5; tentative D call: TRBD1 (8 bases). The CDR3 sequence is 16 residues long. CDR1 MNHNS and CDR2 SASEGT come from the germline V gene. The CDR3 spells CASSEGRTGGGETQYF. Here the CDR3 DNA reads TGTGCCAGCAGCGAAGGTAGAACAGGGGGAGGGGAGACCCAGTACTTC.

CDR3 residues: CASSPGGASTDTQYF. CDR3 bases: TGCGCCAGCAGCCCGGGGGGAGCTAGCACAGATACGCAGTATTTT. The chain employs TRBV5-1 and TRBJ2-3; 7 bases fit TRBD2. Germline CDR1 and CDR2: SGHRS and YFSETQ. Losses at the gene ends were 4 bases for V and 0 bases for J; bases not matched to a gene: 5. The CDR3 totals 15 residues.

V is TRBV29-1 and J is TRBJ1-1; D is unresolved. The germline V and J ends were trimmed by 2 bases and 6 bases, with 13 bases remaining between them. The length of the CDR3 is 13 residues. Germline CDR1 SQVTM, CDR2 ANQGSEA. The CDR3 region is CSVETTLGAEAFF. In DNA, the CDR3 is TGCAGCGTTGAAACGACTCTCGGAGCTGAAGCTTTCTTT. Drawing the rest from reference TRBV29-1 and TRBJ1-1, the complete variable domain is SAVISQKPSRDICQRGTSLTIQCQVDSQVTMMFWYRQQPGQSLTLIATANQGSEATYESGFVIDKFPISRPNLTFSTLTVSNMSPEDSSIYLCSVETTLGAEAFFGQGTRLTVV.

The rearrangement links TRBV18 to TRBJ1-6, with D perhaps matching TRBD1 (6 bases). CDR3 length equals 16 residues. Germline V CDR1 and CDR2: KGHSH, LQKENI. Deletions cut 6 bases from V and 7 bases from J, with 19 bases between. CDR3 coding DNA: TGTGCCAGCTCGCCCAGTGGGGGGGCGAGGAATTCACCCCTCCACTTT. Translating gives CASSPSGGARNSPLHF. Together with reference TRBV18 and TRBJ1-6, the CDR3 gives the full variable domain: NAGVMQNPRHLVRRRGQEARLRCSPMKGHSHVYWYRQLPEEGLKFMVYLQKENIIDESGMPKERFSAEFPKEGPSILRIQQVVRGDSAAYFCASSPSGGARNSPLHFGNGTRLTVT.

The J gene is TRBJ2-7, the V gene TRBV28; TRBD2 is a possible D gene (5 bases). Per the germline V gene, CDR1 is MDHEN and CDR2 is SYDVKM. The V end was cut by 3 bases, the J end by 0 bases, with 15 bases between. The CDR3 has 16 amino acids. The CDR3: CASSFFLGELSYEQYF. In DNA, the CDR3 is TGTGCCAGCAGTTTCTTCCTCGGGGAACTCTCCTACGAGCAGTACTTC.

This chain connects TRBV7-9 to TRBJ2-1, with 7 bases matching TRBD1. In germline, CDR1 is SEHNR, CDR2 FQNEAQ (reference sequence). The CDR3 loop spans 18 amino acids. J lost 0 bases, V lost 3 bases, and 11 bases had no gene match. The CDR3 loop reads CASSLPRDSQSSYNEQFF. DNA of the CDR3: TGTGCCAGCAGCTTGCCTAGGGACAGCCAGAGCTCCTACAATGAGCAGTTCTTC.

V usage is TRBV6-5 and J usage is TRBJ2-6; maybe TRBD2 (5 bases). This CDR3 comprises 15 residues. Germline V lookup: CDR1 MNHEY, CDR2 SVGAGI. Trimming cost V 10 bases and J 3 bases, with 16 bases left between them. DNA of the CDR3: TGTGCCACCAAATCAGGAGGTGGTGGGGCCAACGTCCTGACTTTC. Its translation: CATKSGGGGANVLTF.

The chain employs TRBV4-2 and TRBJ1-5, with D perhaps TRBD1 (6 bases). Germline V gene data show CDR1 as LGHNA and CDR2 as YNFKEQ. Trimming stripped 0 bases from V and 1 base from J, with 10 bases between. This CDR3 is 16 amino acids long. DNA of the CDR3: TGTGCCAGCAGCCAAGATGGGGGGGCCAGCAATCAGCCCCAGCATTTT. Its translation: CASSQDGGASNQPQHF.

V is TRBV7-3 and J is TRBJ1-2; 8 nucleotides line up with TRBD1. Trimming took 0 bases from V and 4 from J; bases not matched to a gene: 4. CDR3 length: 15 residues. Germline lookup yields CDR1 SGHTA and CDR2 FQGTGA. In DNA form, the CDR3 reads TGTGCCAGCAGCTTAACCCCCGGGACAGGCTATGGCTACACCTTC. Its protein product is CASSLTPGTGYGYTF.

The chain couples TRBV27 to TRBJ1-2, with unresolved D. This CDR3 is 13 amino acids long. Trimming cost V 2 bases and J 4 bases, with 8 bases left between them. Germline V lookup: CDR1 MNHEY, CDR2 SMNVEV (reference sequence). The CDR3 nucleotides are TGTGCCAGCAGTTTAACCGCGCGCTATGGCTACACCTTC. Translated: CASSLTARYGYTF.

The V call is TRBV3-1 (or the pseudogene TRBV3-2), the J call TRBJ2-7, with a tentative D call TRBD2 (6 bases). The CDR3 totals 16 residues. V lost 0 bases and J lost 4, with 16 bases in between. Germline assignment: CDR1 LGHDT and CDR2 YNNKEL (reference sequence). In DNA, the CDR3 is TGTGCCAGCAGCCAAGACTTAGGGACTGTGTCGTACGAGCAGTACTTC. Its protein is CASSQDLGTVSYEQYF.

The chain joins TRBV19 to TRBJ1-2; the match to TRBD1 covers 7 bases. V lost 3 bases to trimming and J lost 4 bases; unmatched junction nucleotides: 8. The germline gives CDR1 LNHDA, CDR2 SQIVND (reference sequence). The CDR3 is 15 amino acids. This CDR3 reads CASSIVAGGVYGYTF. The CDR3 DNA reads as TGTGCCAGTAGTATCGTGGCAGGGGGAGTCTATGGCTACACCTTC.

The gene calls are TRBV19 and TRBJ1-2; the match to TRBD1 covers 8 bases. After removal of 3 bases from V and 5 bases from J, the junction contained 8 bases not matched to a gene. This CDR3 region has 15 residues. Germline values: CDR1 LNHDA, CDR2 SQIVND (reference sequence). CDR3 sequence reads: CASSMDSTGGYGYTF. For the CDR3, the DNA is TGTGCCAGTAGTATGGATTCTACAGGGGGATATGGCTACACCTTC.

About this clone: A junction end diverges from the germline sequence, so it may reflect a read error. V is TRBV7-7 and J is TRBJ2-3, with 7 bases lining up with TRBD1. Per germline, CDR1 SSHAT and CDR2 FNYEAQ (reference sequence). This CDR3 has 13 amino acids. CDR3: CASSTGGTDTQYF. The CDR3 DNA reads as TGTGCTAGCAGCACAGGGGGCACAGATACGCAGTATTTT. The variable domain in full, completed from reference TRBV7-7 and TRBJ2-3, reads GAGVSQSPRYKVTKRGQDVTLRCDPISSHATLYWYQQALGQGPEFLTYFNYEAQPDKSGLPSDRFSAERPEGSISTLTIQRTEQRDSAMYRCASSTGGTDTQYFGPGTRLTVL.

The chain uses TRBV7-9 and TRBJ2-2, with TRBD2 matching 13 bases. V dropped 5 bases and J dropped 6; count of bases not matched to a gene: 15. Germline V gene data show CDR1 as SEHNR and CDR2 as FQNEAQ (reference sequence). The CDR3 covers 19 residues. CDR3 bases: TGTGCCAGCAGCCAACCCACGACTAGCGGGGGGCCGCGGGCCGGGGAGCTGTTTTTT. This sequence encodes CASSQPTTSGGPRAGELFF. Together with reference TRBV7-9 and TRBJ2-2, the CDR3 gives the full variable domain: DTGVSQNPRHKITKRGQNVTFRCDPISEHNRLYWYRQTLGQGPEFLTYFQNEAQLEKSRLLSDRFSAERPKGSFSTLEIQRTEQGDSAMYLCASSQPTTSGGPRAGELFFGEGSRLTVL.

This clone was seen a handful of times. The V and J genes are TRBV28 and TRBJ1-2; TRBD1 is a possible D gene (6 bases). V shed 6 bases and J shed 8 bases, with 19 bases lying between them. CDR1 is MDHEN and CDR2 is SYDVKM in the germline V gene. The CDR3 spans 14 residues. In nucleotides, the CDR3 is TGTGCCAGCAGATGGATGACAGGCCTGAGGGGCTACACCTTC. Translated, it gives CASRWMTGLRGYTF.

In DNA, the CDR3 is TGCAGCGTTGCCGCAGGGGCCGGGGAGCTGTTTTTT. Protein: CSVAAGAGELFF. The rearrangement links TRBV29-1 to TRBJ2-2; tentatively, D is TRBD1 (6 bases). Trimming took 4 bases from V and 6 from J, leaving 9 bases between them. CDR3 length: 12 amino acids. The germline V gene encodes CDR1 SQVTM and CDR2 ANQGSEA.

The CDR3: CASSEGGRVGSGEAFF. The DNA for the CDR3 is TGTGCCAGCAGTGAGGGGGGTCGCGTAGGAAGTGGTGAAGCTTTCTTT. This rearrangement joins TRBV6-1 to TRBJ1-1; possibly TRBD1 for D (5 bases). Germline V lookup: CDR1 MNHNS, CDR2 SASEGT. Trimming took off 3 bases at V and 7 bases at J, with 21 bases between the two ends. CDR3 length: 16 amino acids.

The chain uses TRBV10-2 and TRBJ2-3; 10 bases are shared with TRBD2. The J segment lost 1 base and the V segment lost 6 bases, leaving 4 bases of the junction unmatched. The CDR3 covers 15 residues. Per germline, CDR1 WSHSY and CDR2 SAAADI. The CDR3 spells CASRPTSGGTDTQYF. The CDR3 nucleotides read TGCGCCAGCAGACCTACTAGCGGGGGCACAGATACGCAGTATTTT.

V gene TRBV3-1 (or the pseudogene TRBV3-2) combines with J gene TRBJ2-7, with unresolved D. The CDR3 has 14 residues. Germline-derived CDR1 and CDR2 are LGHDT and YNNKEL (reference sequence). V was shortened by 0 bases and J by 2 bases, with 8 bases between the two germline ends. The CDR3 sequence: CASSQERSPYEQYF. CDR3 sequence (DNA): TGTGCCAGCAGCCAAGAACGCAGTCCCTACGAGCAGTACTTC.